This entry lists 14 T cell receptor beta chains sequenced from one sample in a study of Graves' ophthalmopathy and Graves' hyperthyroidism. The TCR beta CDR3 regions underwent amplification from RNA transcripts. The first round was an RT-PCR with HTBI primers, and the second round was a multiplex PCR. Each CDR3 protein gets one entry after TCRdb re-called the multiplex PCR reads with MiXCR. The sample shows 200,000 to 250,000 distinct CDR3 sequences, around 42% of them seen only once. Source material: peripheral blood. These receptors were collected from an adult man with Graves' ophthalmopathy.

This clonotype turned up a few times. This chain joins TRBV20-1 and TRBJ1-1; D is uncertain. V was pared by 0 bases and J by 4 bases, with 18 bases between. The CDR3 length is 16 residues. CDR1 and CDR2 from the germline V gene are DFQATT and SNEGSKA (reference sequence). CDR3 in DNA: TGCAGTGCTAGAGAGGGGAGACGGCGATCGTTCACTGAAGCTTTCTTT. Protein sequence: CSAREGRRRSFTEAFF.

The CDR3 bases are TGTGCCAGCAGCTCGCCGCCCAGACTGGGCGGGCTCGCGAACACCGGGGAGCTGTTTTTT. It specifies CASSSPPRLGGLANTGELFF. This chain uses TRBV7-6 with TRBJ2-2; tentatively, D is TRBD2 (5 bases). Germline assignment: CDR1 SGHVS and CDR2 FNYEAQ. The V and J ends lost 4 bases and 0 bases respectively, with 24 bases between them. The CDR3 totals 20 residues.

In regard to this clonotype: One end of the junction fails to match germline, which may point to a read error. The V gene is TRBV7-9, the J gene TRBJ2-7; 10 nucleotides match TRBD1. Germline CDR1 SEHNR, CDR2 FQNEAQ (reference sequence). The CDR3 runs 16 residues. In nucleotides, the CDR3 is TGCGCCAGCAGCTCGGGGCGGGACAGGGGTTCCTACGAGCAGTACTTC. Its protein is CASSSGRDRGSYEQYF.

This clonotype was counted at least ten times. The V gene is TRBV24-1, the J gene TRBJ1-5, with no clear D. The CDR3 extends over 13 amino acids. Germline V CDR1 and CDR2: KGHDR, SFDVKD. V lost 5 bases and J 4 bases, leaving 8 bases between the germline ends. Here the CDR3 DNA reads TGTGCCACCAGTGCGGGTAGGAATCAGCCCCAGCATTTT. This sequence encodes CATSAGRNQPQHF.

The chain links TRBV7-9 to TRBJ1-2, with 8 bases lining up with TRBD1. The CDR3 loop spans 14 amino acids. Germline V CDR1 and CDR2: SEHNR, FQNEAQ (reference sequence). The V segment lost 5 bases and the J segment 7 bases; nucleotides outside the gene matches: 9. CDR3 residues: CASSLGTGVLGYTF. The DNA of the CDR3 is TGTGCCAGCAGCCTCGGGACAGGCGTCCTTGGCTACACCTTC.

Ten or more counts support this clonotype. V is TRBV29-1 and J is TRBJ1-1, with TRBD1 matching over 8 bases. This CDR3 is built from 14 residues. V trimming: 6 bases; J trimming: 1 base; junction bases outside the gene matches: 7. From germline, CDR1 is SQVTM and CDR2 ANQGSEA. In DNA, the CDR3 is TGCAGCGTCGCGGACAGGGCGGCGAACACTGAAGCTTTCTTT. Translated: CSVADRAANTEAFF.

This chain links TRBV4-1 with TRBJ1-5; no clear D. Trimming pared 1 base from V and 6 bases from J, leaving 10 bases between. Germline V gene data show CDR1 as MGHRA and CDR2 as YSYEKL. This CDR3 is 14 amino acids long. The CDR3 reads CASSQAGLGQPQHF. CDR3 coding DNA: TGCGCCAGCAGCCAAGCTGGGCTGGGTCAGCCCCAGCATTTT.

This clonotype was observed a handful of times. J is TRBJ1-1 and V is TRBV7-6, with a tentative D call TRBD1 (6 bases). This CDR3 is 15 amino acids long. V was cut by 0 bases and J by 3 bases, with 11 bases left in between. Germline lookup yields CDR1 SGHVS and CDR2 FNYEAQ. DNA of the CDR3: TGTGCCAGCAGCTTAGCAGGACAGCTTGACACTGAAGCTTTCTTT. Residues: CASSLAGQLDTEAFF.

This clonotype was found a few times. The rearrangement links TRBV12-3 or TRBV12-4 to TRBJ1-5; 8 positions match TRBD1. The CDR3 runs to 13 residues. V trimming: 5 bases; J trimming: 6 bases; junction bases outside the gene matches: 3. CDR3 residues: CASSLQGAQPQHF. The CDR3 DNA reads as TGTGCCAGCAGTCTCCAGGGGGCTCAGCCCCAGCATTTT.

V gene TRBV7-9 combines with J gene TRBJ2-7; 7 bases fit TRBD1. The ends lost 1 base at V and 7 bases at J; junction bases unmatched: 10. Germline assignment: CDR1 SEHNR and CDR2 FQNEAQ (reference sequence). This CDR3 is 15 amino acids long. CDR3 in amino acids: CASSLGYRGVNEQYF. The CDR3, as DNA: TGTGCCAGCAGCTTAGGATACAGGGGCGTCAATGAGCAGTACTTC.

The table lists this clonotype with many counts. J is TRBJ1-1 and V is TRBV15; no reliable D call. The germline CDR1 and CDR2 sequences are LNHNV and YYDKDF (reference sequence). V was shortened by 0 bases and J by 0 bases, with 14 bases between the two germline ends. The CDR3 totals 17 residues. For the CDR3, the DNA is TGTGCCACCAGCAGAGACGGGTTGGGTCGGATGAACACTGAAGCTTTCTTT. This translates into CATSRDGLGRMNTEAFF.

The CDR3 coding sequence is TGTGCCAGCAATAAAGACACCGTTTTCTATGGCTACACCTTC. As protein: CASNKDTVFYGYTF. The chain couples TRBV28 to TRBJ1-2; D remains unclear. This CDR3 region has 14 residues. CDR1 and CDR2 from the germline V gene are MDHEN and SYDVKM. Deletions cut 7 bases from V and 4 bases from J, with 16 bases between.

The V call is TRBV5-1, the J call TRBJ1-2, with D hard to call. Deletions cut 2 bases from V and 4 bases from J, with 21 bases between. The CDR3 has 17 residues. CDR1 and CDR2 (germline): SGHRS, YFSETQ. As DNA, the CDR3 is TGCGCCAGCAGCTTAGGGAGAGTACGGGATGCAAGCTATGGCTACACCTTC. Its translation: CASSLGRVRDASYGYTF.

This clonotype showed up just a few times. The junction departs from germline at one end; a sequencing error may be responsible. The chain joins TRBV9 to TRBJ2-5, with D possibly being TRBD1 (6 bases). The CDR3 runs 13 residues. CDR1 SGDLS and CDR2 YYNGEE come from the germline V gene. The CDR3 nucleotides are TGCGCCAGCAGCGTGACAGGATTGCCGACCCAGTACTTC. It translates to CASSVTGLPTQYF.